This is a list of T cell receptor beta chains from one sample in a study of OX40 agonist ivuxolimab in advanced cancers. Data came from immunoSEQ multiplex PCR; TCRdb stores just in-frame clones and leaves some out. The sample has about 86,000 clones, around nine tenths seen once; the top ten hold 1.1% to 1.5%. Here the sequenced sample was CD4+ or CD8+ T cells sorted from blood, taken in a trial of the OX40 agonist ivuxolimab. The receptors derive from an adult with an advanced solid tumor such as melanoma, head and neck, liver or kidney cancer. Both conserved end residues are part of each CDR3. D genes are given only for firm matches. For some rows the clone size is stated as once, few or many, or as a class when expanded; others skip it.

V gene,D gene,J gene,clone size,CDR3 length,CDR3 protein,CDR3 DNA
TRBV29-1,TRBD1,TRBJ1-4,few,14,CSVSPGGYNEKLFF,TGCAGCGTTAGTCCAGGGGGATATAATGAAAAACTGTTTTTT
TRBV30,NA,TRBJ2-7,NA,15,CAWSALSGIRNEQYF,TGTGCCTGGAGTGCCCTAAGTGGGATTCGGAACGAGCAGTACTTC
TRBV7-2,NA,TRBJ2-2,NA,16,CASSRDHAWNTGELFF,TGTGCCAGCAGCCGGGACCACGCCTGGAACACCGGGGAGCTGTTTTTT
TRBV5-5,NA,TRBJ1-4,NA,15,CASSLLGGPYEKLFF,TGTGCCAGCAGCTTGTTGGGCGGACCCTATGAAAAACTGTTTTTT
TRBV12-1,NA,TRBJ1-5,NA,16,CASSFLGSYSNQPQHF,TGTGCCAGCAGCTTTTTAGGCAGCTATAGCAATCAGCCCCAGCATTTT
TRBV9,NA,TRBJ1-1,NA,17,CASSVVGAYPGHTEAFF,TGTGCCAGCAGCGTAGTAGGGGCCTACCCTGGGCACACTGAAGCTTTCTTT
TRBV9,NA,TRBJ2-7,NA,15,CASSVGTGNYYEQYF,TGTGCCAGCAGCGTAGGCACAGGGAACTACTACGAGCAGTACTTC
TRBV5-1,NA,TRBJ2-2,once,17,CASSLEVGGPNTGELFF,TGCGCCAGCAGCTTGGAGGTCGGCGGGCCGAACACCGGGGAGCTGTTTTTT
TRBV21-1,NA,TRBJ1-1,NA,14,CASSKERVNTEAFF,TGTGCCAGCAGCAAAGAGCGGGTGAACACTGAAGCTTTCTTT
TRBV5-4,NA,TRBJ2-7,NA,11,CASSATYEQYF,TGTGCCAGCAGCGCAACCTACGAGCAGTACTTC
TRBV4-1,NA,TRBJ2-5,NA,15,CASSRGGRGEETQYF,TGCGCCAGCAGCCGAGGGGGCAGGGGGGAAGAGACCCAGTACTTC
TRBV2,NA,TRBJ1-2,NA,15,CASSEEAVLPGGYTF,TGTGCCAGCAGTGAGGAAGCAGTCTTGCCGGGGGGCTACACCTTC
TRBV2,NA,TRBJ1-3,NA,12,CASTLEGNTIYF,TGTGCCAGCACGCTGGAAGGAAACACCATATATTTT
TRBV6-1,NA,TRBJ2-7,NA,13,CASSPQSPYEQYF,TGTGCCAGCAGTCCCCAGTCCCCCTACGAGCAGTACTTC
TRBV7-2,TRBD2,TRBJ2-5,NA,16,CASSFVGRGGQETQYF,TGTGCCAGCAGCTTCGTTGGGCGGGGGGGGCAAGAGACCCAGTACTTC
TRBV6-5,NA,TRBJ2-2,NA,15,CASSLEGVTTGELFF,TGTGCCAGCAGTCTTGAGGGGGTTACGACCGGGGAGCTGTTTTTT
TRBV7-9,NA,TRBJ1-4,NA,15,CASSLNDGFNEKLFF,TGTGCCAGCAGCCTCAATGACGGATTTAATGAAAAACTGTTTTTT
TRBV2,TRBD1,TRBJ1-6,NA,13,CASKTGGNSPLHF,TGTGCCAGCAAGACAGGGGGGAATTCACCCCTCCACTTT
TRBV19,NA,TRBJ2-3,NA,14,CASRKIDRTDTQYF,TGTGCCAGTAGAAAGATCGACCGCACAGATACGCAGTATTTT
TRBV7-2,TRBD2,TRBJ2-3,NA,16,CASSLGAGGAIDTQYF,TGTGCCAGCAGCTTAGGGGCCGGGGGGGCAATAGATACGCAGTATTTT
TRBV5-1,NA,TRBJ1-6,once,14,CASTARQGYSPLHF,TGCGCCAGCACCGCTCGGCAGGGGTATTCACCCCTCCACTTT
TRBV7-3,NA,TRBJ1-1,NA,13,CASSRSEGTEAFF,TGTGCCAGCAGCCGGTCCGAGGGAACTGAAGCTTTCTTT
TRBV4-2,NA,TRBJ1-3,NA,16,CASSQDRVETGNTIYF,TGTGCCAGCAGCCAAGATAGGGTCGAGACTGGAAACACCATATATTTT
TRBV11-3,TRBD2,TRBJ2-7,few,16,CASSLSWREGSYEQYF,TGTGCCAGCAGCCTCTCGTGGCGGGAGGGCTCCTACGAGCAGTACTTC
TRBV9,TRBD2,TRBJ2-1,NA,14,CASGPPGGAFEQFF,TGTGCCAGCGGGCCACCCGGGGGGGCCTTTGAGCAGTTCTTC
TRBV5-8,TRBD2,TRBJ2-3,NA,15,CASSLVRGGTDTQYF,TGTGCCAGCAGCTTGGTTCGGGGGGGAACAGATACGCAGTATTTT
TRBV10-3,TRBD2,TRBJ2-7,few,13,CATRAGGPDEQYF,TGTGCCACACGAGCGGGAGGGCCTGACGAGCAGTACTTC
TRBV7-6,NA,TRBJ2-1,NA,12,CASSYTRVEQFF,TGTGCCAGCAGCTATACGAGAGTGGAGCAGTTCTTC
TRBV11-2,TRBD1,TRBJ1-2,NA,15,CASSPRGTANYGYTF,TGTGCCAGCAGCCCCAGGGGGACGGCTAACTATGGCTACACCTTC
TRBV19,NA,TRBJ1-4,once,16,CASSPRRGATNEKLFF,TGTGCCAGTAGCCCCAGGAGAGGGGCAACTAATGAAAAACTGTTTTTT
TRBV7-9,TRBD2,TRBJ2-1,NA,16,CASSQSGGGSHNEQFF,TGTGCCAGCAGCCAAAGTGGGGGGGGAAGTCACAATGAGCAGTTCTTC
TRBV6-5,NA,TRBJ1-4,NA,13,CASSPTRGEKLFF,TGTGCCAGCAGTCCCACTCGGGGGGAAAAACTGTTTTTT
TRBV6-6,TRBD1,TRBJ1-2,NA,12,CASHRGHAGYTF,TGTGCCAGCCACAGGGGGCATGCTGGCTACACCTTC